One and the same sample provided the 18 T cell receptor beta chains below, sequenced in a study of OX40 agonist ivuxolimab in advanced cancers. The table came from immunoSEQ multiplex PCR; TCRdb's copy has only in-frame clones and leaves some out. The sample yields 8,000 to 10,000 clones, about nine tenths seen once. Material: CD4+ or CD8+ T cells sorted from blood, obtained in a trial of the OX40 agonist ivuxolimab. The receptor set was obtained from an adult with an advanced solid tumor such as melanoma, head and neck, liver or kidney cancer.

The CDR3 sequence: CASSEVGSGANVLTF. The CDR3 region has the DNA TGTGCCAGCAGTGAAGTAGGGTCTGGGGCCAACGTCCTGACTTTC. The chain links TRBV6-1 to TRBJ2-6, with unresolved D. In germline, CDR1 is MNHNS, CDR2 SASEGT. Trimming removed 1 base from V and 1 base from J, with 5 bases in between. The CDR3 extends over 15 amino acids.

This sequence joins TRBV9 and TRBJ1-4; 7 bases are shared with TRBD1. Germline V CDR1 and CDR2: SGDLS, YYNGEE. The trim removed 3 bases at V and 4 bases at J, leaving 6 bases unmatched. The CDR3 totals 15 residues. In nucleotides, the CDR3 is TGTGCCAGCAGCGGCCGGGACAGCGATAATGAAAAACTGTTTTTT. It codes for CASSGRDSDNEKLFF.

V gene TRBV7-9 combines with J gene TRBJ2-2; 10 bases agree with TRBD1. After removal of 5 bases from V and 6 bases from J, the junction contained 9 bases not matched to a gene. This CDR3 comprises 16 residues. Germline loops: CDR1 SEHNR, CDR2 FQNEAQ (reference sequence). The CDR3: CASSPSGTGDAGELFF. Here the CDR3 DNA reads TGTGCCAGCAGCCCATCCGGGACAGGGGATGCCGGGGAGCTGTTTTTT.

V gene TRBV5-3 combines with J gene TRBJ1-2; TRBD1 is a possible D gene (5 bases). TRBV5-3 is an open reading frame whose function is uncertain. CDR3 length: 16 amino acids. V lost 3 bases and J lost 4, with 19 bases in between. The CDR3 is CARSWRPQGGAYGYTF. CDR3 coding DNA: TGTGCCAGAAGCTGGCGTCCCCAGGGAGGGGCCTATGGCTACACCTTC.

The chain employs TRBV7-9 and TRBJ2-1, with D perhaps matching TRBD2 (6 bases). Trimming stripped 4 bases from V and 3 bases from J, with 13 bases between. CDR1 is SEHNR and CDR2 is FQNEAQ in the germline V gene (reference sequence). This CDR3 region has 15 residues. The CDR3: CASSSGTGDYNEQFF. DNA of the CDR3: TGTGCCAGCAGCTCCGGGACGGGAGACTACAATGAGCAGTTCTTC. The variable domain in full, completed from reference TRBV7-9 and TRBJ2-1, reads DTGVSQNPRHKITKRGQNVTFRCDPISEHNRLYWYRQTLGQGPEFLTYFQNEAQLEKSRLLSDRFSAERPKGSFSTLEIQRTEQGDSAMYLCASSSGTGDYNEQFFGPGTRLTVL.

The chain links TRBV19 to TRBJ2-1; a weak D match, TRBD1 (6 bases). This CDR3 contains 17 residues. V dropped 3 bases and J dropped 2 bases, with 17 bases sitting between them. CDR1 is LNHDA and CDR2 is SQIVND in the germline V gene (reference sequence). The CDR3 sequence: CASSIWNGRGTYNEQFF. CDR3 nucleotide sequence: TGTGCCAGTAGTATTTGGAACGGCAGGGGAACCTACAATGAGCAGTTCTTC.

The CDR3 coding sequence is TGTGCCAGCATTTCAGCGGGGGACCCCTACAATGAGCAGTTCTTC. It codes for CASISAGDPYNEQFF. This sequence joins TRBV21-1 and TRBJ2-1; the table's D call TRBD2 went unverified against the DNA. TRBV21-1 is a recognized pseudogene. The CDR3 spans 15 residues.

This rearrangement joins TRBV2 to TRBJ2-2; D call uncertain. V was clipped by 4 bases and J by 6 bases, with 12 bases between them. Per germline, CDR1 SNHLY and CDR2 FYNNEI. The CDR3 has 14 amino acids. The CDR3 loop is CASSADTRAGELFF. CDR3 DNA: TGTGCCAGCAGTGCCGACACGAGAGCCGGGGAGCTGTTTTTT.

The CDR3 region is CASSLAGETDTQYF. The DNA of the CDR3 is TGTGCCAGCAGCTTAGCGGGGGAGACAGATACGCAGTATTTT. V usage is TRBV11-2 and J usage is TRBJ2-3; tentative D call: TRBD2 (6 bases). Per germline, CDR1 SGHAT and CDR2 FQNNGV. Trimming cost V 1 base and J 3 bases, with 8 bases left between them. CDR3 length: 14 residues. Looking up the rest from reference TRBV11-2 and TRBJ2-3 gives the full variable domain: EAGVAQSPRYKIIEKRQSVAFWCNPISGHATLYWYQQILGQGPKLLIQFQNNGVVDDSQLPKDRFSAERLKGVDSTLKIQPAKLEDSAVYLCASSLAGETDTQYFGPGTRLTVL.

This clone has a single count. The CDR3 nucleotides are TGTGCCAGCAGTTTCCCTAGGACTAGCGGGGGGGCGGTGGAGACCCAGTACTTC. This codes for CASSFPRTSGGAVETQYF. This chain uses TRBV28 with TRBJ2-5; 15 bases map to TRBD2. The CDR3 length is 18 residues. Germline V lookup: CDR1 MDHEN, CDR2 SYDVKM. The trim removed 3 bases at V and 5 bases at J, leaving 10 bases unmatched.

The chain recombines TRBV5-1 with TRBJ2-6; D may match TRBD1 or TRBD2 (6 bases each). The ends were cut back, 4 bases at V and 1 base at J, with 18 bases in the middle. The CDR3 covers 18 residues. Germline CDR1 SGHRS, CDR2 YFSETQ. The CDR3 DNA reads TGCGCCAGCAGCACGGAATGGGGGGCAGGTTCTGGGGCCAACGTCCTGACTTTC. It translates to CASSTEWGAGSGANVLTF.

V and J are TRBV15 and TRBJ2-3, with TRBD1 identical over 9 bases. The CDR3 covers 15 residues. Germline CDR1 is LNHNV and CDR2 is YYDKDF (reference sequence). V lost 6 bases, J lost 4 bases, and 8 bases stayed unmatched. CDR3 residues: CATSKDRGGADTQYF. The CDR3 nucleotides are TGTGCCACCAGTAAGGACAGGGGTGGGGCAGATACGCAGTATTTT.

The V call is TRBV19, the J call TRBJ1-1, with D hard to call. Trimming shortened V by 2 bases and J by 7 bases, and 17 bases separated the two germline ends. This CDR3 spans 15 amino acids. Per germline, CDR1 LNHDA and CDR2 SQIVND (reference sequence). CDR3 DNA sequence: TGTGCCAGTAGTATATTCCCATCCAGAGCTGGTGAAGCTTTCTTT. Amino acid sequence: CASSIFPSRAGEAFF. The full variable domain, in which reference TRBV19 and TRBJ1-1 provide the parts outside the CDR3, is DGGITQSPKYLFRKEGQNVTLSCEQNLNHDAMYWYRQDPGQGLRLIYYSQIVNDFQKGDIAEGYSVSREKKESFPLTVTSAQKNPTAFYLCASSIFPSRAGEAFFGQGTRLTVV.

The CDR3: CASSVGPPGGILETQYF. As DNA, the CDR3 is TGTGCCAGCAGCGTAGGGCCCCCAGGGGGGATTCTCGAGACCCAGTACTTC. This chain uses TRBV9 with TRBJ2-5; TRBD1 might be the D (7 bases). V was cut by 0 bases and J by 5 bases, with 20 bases left in between. The CDR3 runs 17 residues. Germline assignment: CDR1 SGDLS and CDR2 YYNGEE.

Judged by abundance, this clone is medium-sized (0.01 to 0.1%). CDR3 in DNA: TGTGCCAGCAGCTGGAGACAGGACCGTGGCTACACCTTC. Translation: CASSWRQDRGYTF. The chain recombines TRBV5-4 with TRBJ1-2; D is possibly TRBD1 (6 bases). CDR3 size: 13 residues. Looked up from germline, CDR1 is SGHNT and CDR2 is YYREEE (reference sequence). V was cut by 3 bases and J by 7 bases, with 13 bases left in between.

This chain joins TRBV5-4 and TRBJ1-2; 7 bases line up with TRBD1. The CDR3 spans 14 residues. The germline gives CDR1 SGHNT, CDR2 YYREEE (reference sequence). V shed 0 bases, J shed 4 bases, and the junction held 3 bases outside the gene matches. This chain's CDR3 is CASSLDGTVYGYTF. CDR3 DNA sequence: TGTGCCAGCAGCTTGGATGGGACAGTCTATGGCTACACCTTC.

The V and J genes are TRBV7-2 and TRBJ1-2; D is unresolved. CDR3 size: 14 residues. Germline V CDR1 and CDR2: SGHTA, FQGNSA. Trimming left V 5 bases short and J 4 bases short, with 14 bases between. The CDR3 reads CASSPHGKTYGYTF. The CDR3, as DNA: TGTGCCAGCAGCCCACACGGAAAGACCTATGGCTACACCTTC.

V usage is TRBV7-8 and J usage is TRBJ2-7, with no clear D. The CDR3 contains 11 residues. CDR1 and CDR2 (germline): SGHVS, FQNEAQ. The ends were cut back, 1 base at V and 6 bases at J, with 4 bases in the middle. This CDR3 is CASSLGREQYF. CDR3 bases: TGTGCCAGCAGCTTAGGCCGCGAGCAGTACTTC.